This passage covers 24 T cell receptor beta chains from one sample sequenced in a study of T cell responses to AZD1222 COVID-19 vaccine. Profiled with immunoSEQ multiplex PCR; TCRdb holds only in-frame clones, not every one. Of roughly 120,000 clones in the sample, about 88% are singletons; the top ten hold 3%. Material: peripheral blood, obtained 28 days after the second AZD1222 dose. The receptors here all came from an adult who received the AZD1222 COVID-19 vaccine.

The chain combines TRBV5-1 with TRBJ1-2; D is perhaps TRBD1 (5 bases). This CDR3 has 14 amino acids. V was trimmed by 2 bases and J by 8 bases, leaving 16 bases between them. The germline gives CDR1 SGHRS, CDR2 YFSETQ. The CDR3 reads CASSFKRRGGGYTF. CDR3 DNA: TGCGCCAGCAGCTTTAAACGTAGGGGTGGGGGCTACACCTTC.

The rearrangement joins TRBV6-2 or TRBV6-3 to TRBJ2-7, with D perhaps matching TRBD1 (5 bases). Trimming removed 6 bases at V and 5 bases at J, with 20 bases between. CDR1 and CDR2 from the germline V gene are MNHEY and SVGEGT. The CDR3 is made up of 15 amino acids. The CDR3 loop is CASSHTPQAVNEQYF. The CDR3, as DNA: TGTGCCAGCAGCCATACCCCACAGGCCGTAAACGAGCAGTACTTC.

The CDR3 nucleotides are TGTGCCAGCAGCGCGAGATCGGGGGGGCCGCTCACCGGGGAGCTGTTTTTT. Protein: CASSARSGGPLTGELFF. The chain is built from TRBV13 and TRBJ2-2; 8 bases line up with TRBD2. Germline-derived CDR1 and CDR2 are PRHDT and FYEKMQ (reference sequence). V shed 5 bases and J 4 bases; nucleotides not matched to a gene: 12. CDR3 size: 17 residues.

Written as DNA, the CDR3 is TGTGCCAGTCGAGACAGGTTGAATGAAAAACTGTTTTTT. This encodes CASRDRLNEKLFF. The chain links TRBV2 to TRBJ1-4; the D gene is possibly TRBD1 (6 bases). Germline CDR1 is SNHLY and CDR2 is FYNNEI. Trimming stripped 9 bases from V and 5 bases from J, with 13 bases between. The CDR3 has 13 amino acids.

This rearrangement joins TRBV7-2 to TRBJ1-4, with 8 positions matching TRBD1. After removal of 3 bases from V and 3 bases from J, the junction contained 6 bases not matched to a gene. This CDR3 has 16 amino acids. Per germline, CDR1 SGHTA and CDR2 FQGNSA. The CDR3 DNA is TGTGCCAGCAGCTTGACAGGGGCCCCTTCTAATGAAAAACTGTTTTTT. Translating it yields CASSLTGAPSNEKLFF. Supplemented by reference TRBV7-2 and TRBJ1-4, the full variable domain reads GAGVSQSPSNKVTEKGKDVELRCDPISGHTALYWYRQSLGQGLEFLIYFQGNSAPDKSGLPSDRFSAERTGGSVSTLTIQRTQQEDSAVYLCASSLTGAPSNEKLFFGSGTQLSVL.

The chain joins TRBV6-5 to TRBJ2-7; possibly TRBD1 for D (5 bases). V dropped 7 bases and J dropped 1 base, with 17 bases sitting between them. The CDR3 length is 15 residues. Per the germline V gene, CDR1 is MNHEY and CDR2 is SVGAGI. The CDR3 coding sequence is TGTGCCAGCATCGAGAGAACAGGCTCTTCCTACGAGCAGTACTTC. Translated, it gives CASIERTGSSYEQYF.

The gene calls are TRBV10-2 and TRBJ1-1; D may be TRBD1 (5 bases). Trimming left V 6 bases short and J 1 base short, with 15 bases between. CDR1 is WSHSY and CDR2 is SAAADI in the germline V gene. The CDR3 loop spans 15 amino acids. Here the CDR3 DNA reads TGCGCCAGCAGGGGGCCAGGGTATGGGAACACTGAAGCTTTCTTT. Residues: CASRGPGYGNTEAFF.

This chain connects TRBV10-2 to TRBJ2-7; D is unresolved. The CDR3 runs to 14 residues. Trimming removed 6 bases from V and 2 bases from J, with 14 bases in between. The germline V gene encodes CDR1 WSHSY and CDR2 SAAADI. CDR3 coding DNA: TGCGCCAGCAGGAGCAGCGTCTACCCCTACGAGCAGTACTTC. This gives the protein CASRSSVYPYEQYF.

This chain joins TRBV15 and TRBJ2-7; 10 bases map to TRBD2. The CDR3 loop spans 16 amino acids. The germline V gene encodes CDR1 LNHNV and CDR2 YYDKDF (reference sequence). Germline trimming cut 4 bases from V and 2 bases from J; bases unmatched to any gene: 8. Written as DNA, the CDR3 is TGTGCCACCAGCATAGGATTAGCGGGGGGAACCTACGAGCAGTACTTC. It yields the protein CATSIGLAGGTYEQYF.

This sequence joins TRBV12-3 or TRBV12-4 and TRBJ1-6; 8 bases agree with TRBD1. The length of the CDR3 is 13 residues. V was clipped by 3 bases and J by 10 bases; unmatched bases: 2. The CDR3 sequence: CASSLTGVSPLHF. As DNA, the CDR3 is TGTGCCAGCAGTTTGACAGGGGTGTCACCCCTCCACTTT.

The count of this clone is one. The chain is built from TRBV7-2 and TRBJ1-1; no clear D. CDR1 and CDR2 (germline): SGHTA, FQGNSA. Trimming pared 1 base from V and 1 base from J, leaving 7 bases between. The CDR3 consists of 14 residues. The DNA for the CDR3 is TGTGCCAGCAGCTTAGGACCGGGGAACACTGAAGCTTTCTTT. Its translation is CASSLGPGNTEAFF.

The gene calls are TRBV19 and TRBJ1-5; a possible D gene is TRBD1 (5 bases). CDR1 and CDR2 from the germline V gene are LNHDA and SQIVND (reference sequence). This CDR3 has 14 amino acids. The V and J ends lost 5 bases and 7 bases respectively, with 15 bases between them. The CDR3, as DNA: TGTGCCAGTAGTTCAGGGTCGGGGGTCCAGCCCCAGCATTTT. Translated: CASSSGSGVQPQHF.

The rearrangement joins TRBV7-9 to TRBJ1-1; D gene unclear. Trimming stripped 5 bases from V and 6 bases from J, with 10 bases between. Germline values: CDR1 SEHNR, CDR2 FQNEAQ (reference sequence). The CDR3 is 12 amino acids. The CDR3 DNA is TGTGCCAGCAGCGCCCACAGCCCTGAAGCTTTCTTT. Translated: CASSAHSPEAFF.

The CDR3 DNA reads TGTGCCAGCAGCTTAGGGCTCACAGACAATCAGCCCCAGCATTTT. Amino acid sequence: CASSLGLTDNQPQHF. The chain recombines TRBV7-2 with TRBJ1-5, with D uncertain. V was shortened by 1 base and J by 3 bases, with 10 bases between the two germline ends. Germline V lookup: CDR1 SGHTA, CDR2 FQGNSA. This CDR3 region has 15 residues.

The J gene is TRBJ2-5, the V gene TRBV10-3, with 8 bases that match TRBD2. There are 16 residues in the CDR3. Germline V gene sequence: CDR1 ENHRY, CDR2 SYGVKD. The V segment lost 3 bases and the J segment 5 bases; nucleotides outside the gene matches: 11. As DNA, the CDR3 is TGTGCCATCAGTGAATCGGCCGGGACTAGATCGGAGACCCAGTACTTC. This codes for CAISESAGTRSETQYF.

V usage is TRBV6-5 and J usage is TRBJ1-6; no reliable D call. This CDR3 spans 16 amino acids. Trimming stripped 0 bases from V and 0 bases from J, with 6 bases between. Germline CDR1 is MNHEY and CDR2 is SVGAGI. In DNA form, the CDR3 reads TGTGCCAGCAGTTACTCGAGGGCCTCCTATAATTCACCCCTCCACTTT. Protein sequence: CASSYSRASYNSPLHF.

This chain uses TRBV27 with TRBJ2-5; no reliable D call. V lost 6 bases and J lost 5, with 19 bases in between. The germline CDR1 and CDR2 sequences are MNHEY and SMNVEV (reference sequence). This CDR3 region has 15 residues. Here the CDR3 reads CASRHGSLGSETQYF. CDR3 in DNA: TGTGCCAGCAGGCACGGAAGTTTGGGTTCGGAGACCCAGTACTTC.

The V and J genes are TRBV3-1 (or the pseudogene TRBV3-2) and TRBJ1-1; 7 bases fit TRBD1. Germline lookup yields CDR1 LGHDT and CDR2 YNNKEL (reference sequence). V trimming: 2 bases; J trimming: 0 bases; junction bases outside the gene matches: 9. This CDR3 has 17 amino acids. CDR3 region: CASSQFRQGGLNTEAFF. In nucleotides, the CDR3 is TGTGCCAGCAGCCAATTTCGGCAGGGGGGGTTGAACACTGAAGCTTTCTTT.

The chain has TRBV28 and TRBJ1-1; perhaps TRBD1 as D (5 bases). The CDR3 sequence is 14 residues long. The V end was cut by 8 bases, the J end by 0 bases, with 13 bases between. Germline assignment: CDR1 MDHEN and CDR2 SYDVKM. The CDR3 protein is CASLPVGVNTEAFF. The CDR3 region has the DNA TGTGCCAGCTTACCCGTGGGGGTGAACACTGAAGCTTTCTTT.

Here the CDR3 reads CASSPDRAPGNTIYF. The CDR3, as DNA: TGTGCCAGCTCCCCGGACAGGGCCCCTGGAAACACCATATATTTT. The rearrangement uses TRBV18 and TRBJ1-3; TRBD1 agrees at 8 bases. V lost 6 bases to trimming and J lost 2 bases; unmatched junction nucleotides: 6. The germline gives CDR1 KGHSH, CDR2 LQKENI. The CDR3 sequence is 15 residues long.

For the CDR3, the DNA is TGCGCCAGCAAAACCACTCCAGTTAACTATGGCTACACCTTC. It translates to CASKTTPVNYGYTF. The V and J genes are TRBV5-1 and TRBJ1-2; no reliable D call. Germline V lookup: CDR1 SGHRS, CDR2 YFSETQ. CDR3 size: 14 residues. Between the trimmed V and J ends, which lost 6 bases and 1 base, there was a span of 13 bases.

The genes are TRBV19 and TRBJ1-1; 7 bases line up with TRBD1. The CDR3 is made up of 14 amino acids. Germline V CDR1 and CDR2: LNHDA, SQIVND (reference sequence). After removal of 3 bases from V and 3 bases from J, the junction contained 4 bases not matched to a gene. The CDR3 DNA reads as TGTGCCAGTAGTATGGTACAGGGGCACACTGAAGCTTTCTTT. This codes for CASSMVQGHTEAFF.

This clone was seen once. This chain joins TRBV28 and TRBJ2-5; TRBD1 aligns across 8 bases. V lost 4 bases, J lost 7 bases, and 2 bases stayed unmatched. Germline lookup yields CDR1 MDHEN and CDR2 SYDVKM. The CDR3 consists of 12 residues. In DNA, the CDR3 is TGTGCCAGCAGTTGGGGACAGGCGACCCAGTACTTC. Protein product: CASSWGQATQYF.

This rearrangement joins TRBV13 to TRBJ2-3; 9 bases align to TRBD2. CDR3 size: 16 residues. V dropped 5 bases and J dropped 4; count of bases not matched to a gene: 10. Looked up from germline, CDR1 is PRHDT and CDR2 is FYEKMQ (reference sequence). The CDR3 sequence: CASSRRKGLASDTQYF. CDR3 coding DNA: TGTGCCAGCAGCCGAAGAAAAGGACTAGCGTCAGATACGCAGTATTTT.